The 25 T cell receptor beta chains below all came from one sample that was sequenced in a study of identical twins. Each CDR3 protein gets one entry after TCRdb re-called the 5' RACE reads with MiXCR. This table holds 640,000 or so distinct CDR3 sequences, 5.5% to 6.5% found once. The specimen was naive T cells sorted from blood. These receptors were collected from a man aged 18 to 30 in good health.

This clonotype was observed at least ten times. CDR3 amino acids: CSARDRRRPNTGELFF. The CDR3 DNA sequence: TGCAGTGCTAGAGACAGGCGTCGACCAAACACCGGGGAGCTGTTTTTT. The chain links TRBV20-1 to TRBJ2-2; D not certain. The CDR3 extends over 16 amino acids. Germline V gene sequence: CDR1 DFQATT, CDR2 SNEGSKA (reference sequence). V was clipped by 0 bases and J by 2 bases, with 13 bases between them.

This clonotype was seen at least ten times. The chain combines TRBV10-3 with TRBJ2-1, with 8 bases lining up with TRBD1. Unmatched junction bases numbered 10, after V lost 4 bases and J lost 8 bases. Germline lookup yields CDR1 ENHRY and CDR2 SYGVKD. The CDR3 runs 15 residues. Here the CDR3 reads CAISGGRGQVYEQFF. CDR3 nucleotide sequence: TGTGCCATCAGTGGGGGCAGGGGGCAAGTCTATGAGCAGTTCTTC.

This clonotype occurred a few times. The V gene is TRBV29-1, the J gene TRBJ2-7; TRBD1 agrees at 7 bases. The V and J ends lost 7 bases and 4 bases, in that order; junction bases with no gene match: 19. This CDR3 spans 16 amino acids. Germline V gene data show CDR1 as SQVTM and CDR2 as ANQGSEA. The CDR3 reads CSAVPVLGQDSYEQYF. In DNA form, the CDR3 reads TGCAGCGCGGTCCCCGTTCTCGGACAGGACTCGTACGAGCAGTACTTC.

The CDR3 DNA follows: TGTGCCAGCAGAACGGGAGGGAGGGCCAACGTCCTGACTTTC. Protein product: CASRTGGRANVLTF. V usage is TRBV6-1 and J usage is TRBJ2-6, with 8 bases that match TRBD2. CDR3 length: 14 amino acids. Unmatched junction bases numbered 3, after V lost 6 bases and J lost 5 bases. The germline V gene has CDR1 MNHNS and CDR2 SASEGT.

The chain is built from TRBV11-3 and TRBJ2-3; 7 bases agree with TRBD1. After removal of 4 bases from V and 0 bases from J, the junction contained 10 bases not matched to a gene. Germline-derived CDR1 and CDR2 are SGHNT and YENEEA. CDR3 length: 17 amino acids. The CDR3 loop is CASSSGQVFTSTDTQYF. The CDR3 bases are TGTGCCAGCAGCTCCGGACAGGTCTTTACTAGCACAGATACGCAGTATTTT.

The sample holds many counts of this clonotype. V and J are TRBV7-2 and TRBJ1-1; D gene unclear. The CDR3 totals 14 residues. V lost 2 bases and J lost 4, with 11 bases in between. Germline loops: CDR1 SGHTA, CDR2 FQGNSA. DNA of the CDR3: TGTGCCAGCAGCTTAAAAACGAAGGGCACTGAAGCTTTCTTT. It yields the protein CASSLKTKGTEAFF.

Ten or more counts support this clonotype. In DNA, the CDR3 is TGTGCCAGCCTGACAGGAACAATGAACACTGAAGCTTTCTTT. Encoded protein: CASLTGTMNTEAFF. This chain joins TRBV12-3 or TRBV12-4 and TRBJ1-1; D is perhaps TRBD1 (6 bases). V shed 8 bases and J shed 0 bases, with 13 bases lying between them. The CDR3 extends over 14 amino acids.

Worth noting for this clonotype: A much larger clone differs by one base, so this may be a read error. A read error is likely, as this CDR3 ends without the conserved phenylalanine or tryptophan. V usage is TRBV28 and J usage is TRBJ2-1; 9 bases agree with TRBD2. Per the germline V gene, CDR1 is MDHEN and CDR2 is SYDVKM. The CDR3 is 14 amino acids. V trimming: 3 bases; J trimming: 9 bases; junction bases outside the gene matches: 6. CDR3 bases: TGTGCCAGCAGTTTGGGCGGGAGGGCCCTTGAGCAGTTCTTG. Translated: CASSLGGRALEQFL.

This clonotype was seen a handful of times. The genes are TRBV3-1 and TRBJ2-7, with unresolved D. V dropped 1 base and J dropped 6 bases, with 13 bases sitting between them. The germline V gene encodes CDR1 LGHDT and CDR2 YNNKEL (reference sequence). This CDR3 has 14 residues. This CDR3 is CASSQGSTKGEQYV. The CDR3 DNA is TGTGCCAGCAGCCAAGGCAGCACGAAGGGCGAGCAGTACGTC.

The sample holds a few counts of this clonotype. The chain recombines TRBV10-3 with TRBJ2-2; 14 positions match TRBD2. With 6 bases clipped from V and 2 bases from J, the junction kept 2 bases outside the gene matches. Germline CDR1 and CDR2: ENHRY and SYGVKD. This CDR3 is 16 amino acids long. CDR3 residues: CAIRGTSGSNTGELFF. DNA of the CDR3: TGTGCCATCAGAGGGACTAGCGGGAGTAACACCGGGGAGCTGTTTTTT.

At least ten counts were recorded for this clonotype. The gene calls are TRBV27 and TRBJ2-7, with D perhaps TRBD2 (5 bases). Trimming shortened V by 2 bases and J by 7 bases, and 15 bases separated the two germline ends. Germline loops: CDR1 MNHEY, CDR2 SMNVEV (reference sequence). The CDR3 has 14 amino acids. The CDR3 bases are TGTGCCAGCAGTTTACTGGGATTGTCGGGGGAGCAGTACTTC. Protein: CASSLLGLSGEQYF.

This clonotype was detected ten times or more. The DNA of the CDR3 is TGCAGCGTTGAAATTGAGCAGTTCTTC. Its translation is CSVEIEQFF. The genes are TRBV29-1 and TRBJ2-1, with no clear D. The germline CDR1 and CDR2 sequences are SQVTM and ANQGSEA. The CDR3 contains 9 residues. V lost 2 bases and J 9 bases, leaving 2 bases between the germline ends.

This clonotype appeared many times. The V and J genes are TRBV12-3 or TRBV12-4 and TRBJ2-5; no clear D. The V end lost 5 bases, the J end lost 5 bases, and 15 bases lay between the germline ends. This CDR3 region has 14 residues. The chain's CDR3 is CASSDLGRTETQYF. CDR3 coding DNA: TGTGCCAGCAGTGATTTGGGCAGGACGGAGACCCAGTACTTC.

The sample holds a few counts of this clonotype. The chain recombines TRBV7-2 with TRBJ2-7; 8 bases agree with TRBD2. The V gene end was trimmed by 1 base and the J gene end by 6 bases; junction bases not matched to a gene: 8. This CDR3 is 15 amino acids long. Germline values: CDR1 SGHTA, CDR2 FQGNSA. CDR3 nucleotides: TGTGCCAGCAGCTTAGGGCTAGCGGGTTCCATCGAGCAGTACTTC. Amino acid sequence: CASSLGLAGSIEQYF.

This clonotype was detected many times. For the CDR3, the DNA is TGTGCCAGCAGTTCGGCCGGGACAGTCAATCAGCCCCAGCATTTT. Translated, it gives CASSSAGTVNQPQHF. This rearrangement joins TRBV12-3 or TRBV12-4 to TRBJ1-5; the match to TRBD1 covers 7 bases. This CDR3 is 15 amino acids long. The V and J ends lost 4 bases and 3 bases, in that order; junction bases with no gene match: 6.

This clonotype was detected only a few times. The rearrangement joins TRBV5-6 to TRBJ1-4; 7 bases agree with TRBD1. In germline, CDR1 is SGHDT, CDR2 YYEEEE. The CDR3 extends over 16 amino acids. The junction had 8 bases not matched to a gene; V was cut back by 3 bases and J by 3 bases. The CDR3 DNA follows: TGTGCCAGCAGCTCAAGCGGACAGGACCCTAATGAAAAACTGTTTTTT. It specifies CASSSSGQDPNEKLFF.

This clonotype turned up a few times. V and J are TRBV20-1 and TRBJ1-2, with unresolved D. The CDR3 extends over 14 amino acids. V lost 0 bases and J lost 6, with 14 bases in between. Germline V lookup: CDR1 DFQATT, CDR2 SNEGSKA (reference sequence). CDR3 DNA sequence: TGCAGTGCTAGAGATCCCTGGGCCCCTCATGGCTACACCTTC. Its translation is CSARDPWAPHGYTF.

The J gene is TRBJ2-1, the V gene TRBV27; the D gene is possibly TRBD2 (5 bases). V was shortened by 2 bases and J by 6 bases, with 11 bases between the two germline ends. Germline CDR1 reads MNHEY; CDR2 reads SMNVEV (reference sequence). The CDR3 extends over 14 amino acids. DNA for the CDR3: TGTGCCAGCAGTTTAGTGCCTAGCAGCAATGAGCAGTTCTTC. As protein: CASSLVPSSNEQFF.

This clonotype was detected ten times or more. This chain links TRBV24-1 with TRBJ2-2, with D perhaps TRBD2 (6 bases). The CDR3 has 17 residues. V lost 1 base and J lost 0, with 11 bases in between. Germline V lookup: CDR1 KGHDR, CDR2 SFDVKD. CDR3 loop: CATSDFLGGTNTGELFF. In nucleotides, the CDR3 is TGTGCCACCAGTGATTTCTTGGGAGGAACGAACACCGGGGAGCTGTTTTTT.

This clonotype was observed a few times. The V and J genes are TRBV20-1 and TRBJ2-2, with D tentatively TRBD2 (7 bases). The CDR3 loop spans 16 amino acids. The V gene lost 0 bases and the J gene lost 1 base, with 12 bases spanning the gap. The V gene's germline CDR1 is DFQATT and CDR2 SNEGSKA (reference sequence). The CDR3 sequence is CSARDSGGLNTGELFF. CDR3 nucleotide sequence: TGCAGTGCTAGAGATTCGGGGGGCCTGAACACCGGGGAGCTGTTTTTT.

This clonotype was counted at least ten times. V gene TRBV20-1 combines with J gene TRBJ1-2, with unresolved D. The CDR3 length is 13 residues. V was pared by 2 bases and J by 8 bases, with 15 bases between. The germline V gene encodes CDR1 DFQATT and CDR2 SNEGSKA (reference sequence). The CDR3 bases are TGCAGTGCTAGATACGAGGCGGAAGGAGGCTACACCTTC. As protein: CSARYEAEGGYTF.

This clonotype was counted at least ten times. The chain carries TRBV20-1 and TRBJ2-3, with D unresolved. Germline assignment: CDR1 DFQATT and CDR2 SNEGSKA (reference sequence). Trimming shortened V by 2 bases and J by 2 bases, and 20 bases separated the two germline ends. The CDR3 runs 17 residues. For the CDR3, the DNA is TGCAGTGCTAGAAACCCTTTTGGGGTTGGTCTCACAGATACGCAGTATTTT. Translated: CSARNPFGVGLTDTQYF.

The chain combines TRBV5-5 with TRBJ2-7; D remains ambiguous. This CDR3 has 13 amino acids. Germline assignment: CDR1 SGHKS and CDR2 YYEKEE (reference sequence). V was pared by 2 bases and J by 4 bases, with 10 bases between. The CDR3 DNA sequence: TGTGCCAGCAGCTTCGGCGGCTTTTACGAGCAGTACTTC. It specifies CASSFGGFYEQYF.

This clonotype was recorded many times. This chain connects TRBV12-3 or TRBV12-4 to TRBJ1-1, with no clear D. The CDR3 length is 14 residues. Trimming pared 6 bases from V and 1 base from J, leaving 12 bases between. In DNA form, the CDR3 reads TGTGCCAGCAGCCCTGTTGATGGGAACACTGAAGCTTTCTTT. Protein product: CASSPVDGNTEAFF.

The rearrangement joins TRBV11-2 to TRBJ2-3, with 9 bases lining up with TRBD2. This CDR3 contains 16 residues. Trimming cost V 3 bases and J 2 bases; bases outside gene matches: 6. Germline CDR1 reads SGHAT; CDR2 reads FQNNGV. CDR3 nucleotide sequence: TGTGCCAGCAGCTTCCAGACTAGCGGATACACAGATACGCAGTATTTT. Residues: CASSFQTSGYTDTQYF.